The text below deals with one T cell receptor (beta chain). Antigen unknown. This entry is derived from a study of cytomegalovirus exposure and HLA in healthy donors. At collection, donors were nominally healthy, but unrecorded immune exposures were probable. PCR used 60 Vbeta primers and 13 Jbeta primers. The repertoire was sequenced with immunoSEQ multiplex PCR; TCRdb's copy has only in-frame clones and lacks some. The sample shows roughly 130,000 clones, roughly 78% of them seen only once. Overall study findings and caveats: Sequencing artifact likely explains a cluster of highly shared sequence variants. In most subjects, TCR beta sequences reportedly gave accurate predictions of HLA-A and HLA-B alleles.

The CDR3 is made up of 19 amino acids. Trimming removed 1 base from V and 2 bases from J, with 23 bases in between. In germline, CDR1 is SGHTA, CDR2 FQGTGA. The specimen sequenced was PBMCs. This chain uses TRBV7-3 with TRBJ1-1; weak D call: TRBD1 (6 bases). This clonotype originated in a man in his forties in good health and CMV-seronegative. The CDR3, as DNA: TGTGCCAGCAGCTTAAATGGCCGACGGACGACAGGTAGAAACACTGAAGCTTTCTTT. Protein product: CASSLNGRRTTGRNTEAFF.